This TCR beta chain was found in a study of T cell repertoires in cytomegalovirus infection (dated by TCRdb to about 2019). Regarding the research as a whole: The HLA type of each donor mattered for the analysis, because public TCR beta signatures pointed to carriage of CMV infection along with the matching HLA type. Paper-wide results and their limitations: The ex vivo response was dominated by HLA-C-restricted CMV-specific TCR beta clonotypes, which also provided the single most frequent clonotype in two of eight donors. In both this cohort and an independent roughly 360-donor cohort, the cumulative frequency of public TCR beta family members distinguished carriers of CMV infection plus the relevant HLA type.

V loses 3 bases, J loses 4 bases, and the germline ends lie 8 bases apart. The germline V gene (reference sequence) sets CDR1 to SGHNT and CDR2 to YYREEE. The CDR3 holds 13 amino acids from the cysteine to the phenylalanine. Only the CDR3 DNA is retained, 39 bases long and in frame from the first base. The run used an Illumina HiSeq 1500. In-frame beta chains were kept once TCRdb had trimmed the public reads at Q25 with fastp and called clones with MiXCR. Rows are combined by CDR3 protein, so each entry shows the most common genes and DNA. Recorded for this sample are approximately 240,000 distinct CDR3 sequences; roughly an eighth of them occurred a single time. Roughly 1.7% of the sample is held by the ten biggest clonotypes. This clonotype was found many times. Its antigen has not been determined. No per-base quality is available; no much larger clone lies one base away.

The receptor was derived from a human donor in good health (CMV status not recorded). Some clones in this sample may be carry-over from other donors' samples. Input material: PBMCs. The chain is made from TRBV5-4 and TRBJ2-1; TRBD1 could be the D gene, as 6 bases match. The DNA is as follows: TGTGCCAGCAGCTCTCAGGGGTACAATGAGCAGTTCTTC. This codes for CASSSQGYNEQFF.